Below, 17 T cell receptor beta chains from the same sample are listed, as sequenced in a study of PD-1 blockade in classical Hodgkin lymphoma. Repertoires were generated with immunoSEQ multiplex PCR, while TCRdb's copy carries only in-frame clones and drops some. The sample holds 19,000 or so clones, around three quarters seen once. Sample time point: cycle 4 day 1 (C4D1), after about 6 weeks of nivolumab. All trial patients relapsed after autologous stem cell transplantation. Sequenced here: peripheral blood mononuclear cells (PBMCs), sampled before the fourth cycle of nivolumab. The receptors were gathered from a human donor with classical Hodgkin lymphoma.

The chain joins TRBV12-5 to TRBJ1-4; D may be TRBD1 (6 bases). This CDR3 comprises 14 residues. Germline V gene data show CDR1 as LGHNT and CDR2 as FRNRAP. V was pared by 1 base and J by 8 bases, with 11 bases between. The chain's CDR3 is CASGLGQVPEKLFF. The DNA for the CDR3 is TGTGCTAGTGGTTTGGGACAGGTCCCCGAAAAACTGTTTTTT.

This clone came up a few times. This chain joins TRBV30 and TRBJ2-1; D gene ambiguous. The CDR3 is made up of 11 amino acids. V lost 2 bases, J lost 9 bases, and 8 bases lay in between. Germline V gives CDR1 GTSNPN, CDR2 SVGIG (reference sequence). The chain's CDR3 is CAWSPFSEQFF. CDR3 in DNA: TGTGCCTGGAGTCCCTTTTCTGAGCAGTTCTTC. Based on the CDR3 plus reference TRBV30 and TRBJ2-1, the full variable domain is SQTIHQWPATLVQPVGSPLSLECTVEGTSNPNLYWYRQAAGRGLQLLFYSVGIGQISSEVPQNLSASRPQDRQFILSSKKLLLSDSGFYLCAWSPFSEQFFGPGTRLTVL.

This clone has just one count. This CDR3 reads CASSHPRDGDLNTEAFF. Here the CDR3 DNA reads TGCGCCAGCAGCCACCCAAGGGACGGGGACTTGAACACTGAAGCTTTCTTT. The chain couples TRBV4-1 to TRBJ1-1; D is perhaps TRBD1 (5 bases). Germline loops: CDR1 MGHRA, CDR2 YSYEKL. Deletions cut 3 bases from V and 0 bases from J, with 17 bases between. The length of the CDR3 is 17 residues.

The chain recombines TRBV6-1 with TRBJ1-6; D is perhaps TRBD1 (5 bases). Germline-derived CDR1 and CDR2 are MNHNS and SASEGT. This CDR3 is built from 14 residues. The V and J ends lost 10 bases and 7 bases respectively, with 17 bases between them. The CDR3 DNA follows: TGTGCCATCCAGACTACAGGACTGAATTCACCCCTCCACTTT. Amino acid sequence: CAIQTTGLNSPLHF.

The rearrangement links TRBV2 to TRBJ1-1; no definite D call. Trimming left V 1 base short and J 4 bases short, with 13 bases between. The CDR3 covers 15 residues. Germline V gives CDR1 SNHLY, CDR2 FYNNEI. The CDR3 DNA reads as TGTGCCAGCAGTGAAGTCGGGGAGATCGGCACTGAAGCTTTCTTT. The encoded protein is CASSEVGEIGTEAFF.

This chain links TRBV4-1 with TRBJ2-7, with D hard to call. The ends were cut back, 1 base at V and 3 bases at J, with 7 bases in the middle. This CDR3 has 13 amino acids. Germline loops: CDR1 MGHRA, CDR2 YSYEKL. DNA of the CDR3: TGCGCCAGCAGCCAAGGGGGTTACTACGAGCAGTACTTC. It yields the protein CASSQGGYYEQYF.

The chain employs TRBV27 and TRBJ2-5; TRBD1 aligns across 9 bases. This CDR3 has 13 residues. V lost 6 bases to trimming and J lost 5 bases; unmatched junction nucleotides: 4. Per germline, CDR1 MNHEY and CDR2 SMNVEV (reference sequence). CDR3 sequence reads: CASSRTGGETQYF. The CDR3, as DNA: TGTGCCAGCAGCAGAACAGGGGGCGAGACCCAGTACTTC.

A single count supports this clone. V gene TRBV13 combines with J gene TRBJ2-1, with TRBD2 matching over 10 bases. The CDR3 contains 15 residues. The ends lost 2 bases at V and 9 bases at J; junction bases unmatched: 7. Germline V lookup: CDR1 PRHDT, CDR2 FYEKMQ (reference sequence). CDR3 region: CASSLTAGGLGEQFF. As DNA, the CDR3 is TGTGCCAGCAGCTTAACAGCGGGGGGGCTGGGTGAGCAGTTCTTC.

The V and J genes are TRBV5-8 and TRBJ1-5; D uncertain. CDR1 SGHTS and CDR2 YDEGEE come from the germline V gene. CDR3 length: 14 residues. The V and J ends lost 4 bases and 3 bases respectively, with 11 bases between them. CDR3 protein: CASSLYRVNQPQHF. The CDR3 coding sequence is TGTGCCAGCAGCCTCTACAGAGTCAATCAGCCCCAGCATTTT.

V gene TRBV5-5 combines with J gene TRBJ2-7; 7 nucleotides agree with TRBD2. Germline CDR1 reads SGHKS; CDR2 reads YYEKEE (reference sequence). V was clipped by 0 bases and J by 0 bases; unmatched bases: 3. The CDR3 contains 15 residues. The CDR3 DNA sequence: TGTGCCAGCAGCTTGGAGGCGGGGGACTCCTACGAGCAGTACTTC. As protein: CASSLEAGDSYEQYF.

The V gene is TRBV2, the J gene TRBJ1-6; D unresolved. Germline V lookup: CDR1 SNHLY, CDR2 FYNNEI. The CDR3 runs to 12 residues. Trimming pared 1 base from V and 9 bases from J, leaving 4 bases between. The CDR3 DNA follows: TGTGCCAGCAGTGAAGGGGGTTCACCCCTCCACTTT. It translates to CASSEGGSPLHF.

The CDR3 DNA sequence: TGTGCCAGCAGTGAATCCTCTGGGGTTAGCGAAAAACTGTTTTTT. This gives the protein CASSESSGVSEKLFF. The rearrangement uses TRBV25-1 and TRBJ1-4; D gene unclear. The CDR3 totals 15 residues. Germline V gene data show CDR1 as MGHDK and CDR2 as SYGVNS. V lost 1 base, J lost 8 bases, and 14 bases lay in between.

This chain connects TRBV5-4 to TRBJ2-7; TRBD2 aligns across 9 bases. Germline V gene sequence: CDR1 SGHNT, CDR2 YYREEE (reference sequence). CDR3 length: 13 amino acids. J was trimmed by 3 bases and V by 6 bases; bases with no gene match: 4. CDR3 nucleotide sequence: TGTGCCAGCATCCGGACTAGCGTCTACGAGCAGTACTTC. Its translation is CASIRTSVYEQYF.

The J gene is TRBJ1-2, the V gene TRBV30; possible D gene TRBD1, 6 bases. CDR1 GTSNPN and CDR2 SVGIG come from the germline V gene (reference sequence). There are 14 residues in the CDR3. Trimming removed 4 bases at V and 4 bases at J, with 16 bases between. Here the CDR3 reads CAWNLEGEGYGYTF. CDR3 coding DNA: TGTGCCTGGAATTTAGAGGGGGAGGGCTATGGCTACACCTTC.

This chain uses TRBV7-6 with TRBJ2-1, with TRBD2 identical over 9 bases. Germline trimming cut 4 bases from V and 3 bases from J; bases unmatched to any gene: 7. Germline lookup yields CDR1 SGHVS and CDR2 FNYEAQ. This CDR3 has 16 amino acids. The CDR3 DNA follows: TGTGCCAGCAGCTCCTATAGCGGGGGCGGCTACAATGAGCAGTTCTTC. Residues: CASSSYSGGGYNEQFF.

V gene TRBV6-5 combines with J gene TRBJ2-1; weak D call: TRBD2 (5 bases). The CDR3 runs 15 residues. V shed 0 bases and J shed 4 bases, with 10 bases lying between them. The germline V gene has CDR1 MNHEY and CDR2 SVGAGI. CDR3 amino acids: CASSYSRGLYNEQFF. The CDR3 DNA is TGTGCCAGCAGTTACTCCCGCGGGCTTTACAATGAGCAGTTCTTC.

The gene calls are TRBV2 and TRBJ1-1; 7 nucleotides line up with TRBD1. Trimming at V came to 2 bases and at J to 7 bases, leaving 10 bases not matched to a gene. The germline CDR1 and CDR2 sequences are SNHLY and FYNNEI. This CDR3 has 15 amino acids. The CDR3 nucleotides are TGTGCCAGCAGTGAAAGGGAGGGGGCTTGGGGTGAAGCTTTCTTT. Amino acids: CASSEREGAWGEAFF.